These T cell receptor beta chains were read from a single sample in a study of shared clonotypes between healthy human individuals. Profiled with immunoSEQ multiplex PCR; TCRdb holds only in-frame clones, not every one. The sample carries more than 2 million clones, 95% recorded once. The sequencing sample was made of naive CD4+ T cells sorted from blood. All receptors derive from a man aged 18 to 35 in good health. Both conserved end residues are part of each CDR3. D genes are given only for firm matches. The size of a clone is reported for some rows only, either as once, few or many, or as a class for expanded clones.

TRBD2	TRBV30	.	TRBJ2-3	13	CASSGSSADTQYF	TGTGCCTCTAGCGGGAGTAGCGCAGATACGCAGTATTTT
.	TRBV25-1	.	TRBJ1-2	15	CASSESQGYNYGYTF	TGTGCCAGCAGTGAGTCCCAGGGATATAACTATGGCTACACCTTC
.	TRBV7-9	.	TRBJ2-3	14	CASSFPGATDTQYF	TGTGCCAGCAGCTTCCCAGGGGCCACAGATACGCAGTATTTT
.	TRBV6-6	once	TRBJ1-1	13	CASSYQGGTEAFF	TGTGCCAGCAGTTATCAGGGAGGCACTGAAGCTTTCTTT
TRBD2	TRBV5-1	.	TRBJ2-1	15	CASSPGLAIINEQFF	TGCGCCAGCAGCCCGGGACTAGCCATAATAAATGAGCAGTTCTTC
.	TRBV30	few	TRBJ1-5	12	CAWRRGNQPQHF	TGTGCCTGGAGGAGGGGCAATCAGCCCCAGCATTTT
.	TRBV5-1	.	TRBJ2-6	15	CASRAGTSGANVLTF	TGCGCCAGCAGGGCAGGGACCTCTGGGGCCAACGTCCTGACTTTC
.	TRBV7-9	.	TRBJ1-1	13	CASSSGPGTEAFF	TGTGCCAGCAGCTCCGGTCCTGGGACTGAAGCTTTCTTT
TRBD1	TRBV5-1	.	TRBJ2-2	15	CASSPGQGNTGELFF	TGCGCCAGCAGCCCCGGACAGGGAAACACCGGGGAGCTGTTTTTT
TRBD1	TRBV5-1	.	TRBJ2-5	13	CASSFDRVETQYF	TGCGCCAGCAGCTTCGACAGGGTTGAGACCCAGTACTTC
.	TRBV7-2	.	TRBJ2-3	11	CASSRTDTQYF	TGTGCCAGCAGCCGCACAGATACGCAGTATTTT
TRBD1	TRBV7-2	.	TRBJ2-7	16	CASSLAGTGGISVLYF	TGTGCCAGCAGCTTAGCCGGGACAGGGGGCATTTCTGTCCTGTACTTC
TRBD1	TRBV6-5	.	TRBJ1-3	13	CASSGTGGNTIYF	TGTGCCAGCAGTGGGACAGGGGGAAACACCATATATTTT
.	TRBV2	.	TRBJ2-1	13	CASSASSYNEQFF	TGTGCCAGCAGTGCTAGCTCCTACAATGAGCAGTTCTTC
TRBD1	TRBV28	.	TRBJ1-5	15	CASSLGGRGEQPQHF	TGTGCCAGCAGTTTAGGCGGCAGGGGGGAACAGCCCCAGCATTTT
TRBD2	TRBV28	.	TRBJ2-7	15	CASRPRLAGLYEQYF	TGTGCCAGCAGACCGAGACTAGCGGGACTCTACGAGCAGTACTTC
.	TRBV5-1	.	TRBJ2-2	14	CASSEDGYTGELFF	TGCGCCAGCAGCGAGGACGGGTACACCGGGGAGCTGTTTTTT
TRBD1	TRBV7-2	.	TRBJ1-5	15	CATSLGGVGNQPQHF	TGTGCCACGTCGCTAGGGGGCGTCGGCAATCAGCCCCAGCATTTT
TRBD1	TRBV7-2	.	TRBJ1-3	16	CASSLQQGAAGNTIYF	TGTGCCAGCAGCCTCCAACAGGGGGCCGCGGGAAACACCATATATTTT
TRBD1	TRBV10-3	.	TRBJ2-2	16	CAISESGQANTGELFF	TGTGCCATCAGTGAGTCCGGACAGGCGAACACCGGGGAGCTGTTTTTT
TRBD1	TRBV5-1	.	TRBJ2-3	15	CASSLTGGKVDTQYF	TGCGCCAGCAGCTTGACAGGGGGCAAGGTAGATACGCAGTATTTT
.	TRBV28	.	TRBJ1-1	14	CASSLYGLNTEAFF	TGTGCCAGCAGTTTATACGGACTGAACACTGAAGCTTTCTTT
.	TRBV10-3	.	TRBJ1-1	14	CAIKTDSMNTEAFF	TGTGCCATCAAAACTGACAGCATGAACACTGAAGCTTTCTTT
.	TRBV9	.	TRBJ2-1	15	CASSVVGAPYNEQFF	TGTGCCAGCAGCGTAGTGGGTGCCCCTTACAATGAGCAGTTCTTC
.	TRBV29-1	.	TRBJ2-1	12	CSLNDGGREQFF	TGCAGCCTTAATGACGGGGGCCGGGAGCAGTTCTTC
.	TRBV19	.	TRBJ2-7	12	CASSTGRDEQYF	TGTGCCAGTAGCACTGGTCGGGACGAGCAGTACTTC